This record looks at one TCR beta chain sequence and its context. With 60 Vbeta and 13 Jbeta primers, the PCR was carried out. Sequenced by immunoSEQ multiplex PCR; TCRdb stores in-frame clones only, minus some. Of 180,000 or so clones listed, about 80% are singletons. Germline values: CDR1 SGHNT, CDR2 YENEEA. The CDR3 sequence is 15 residues long. The ends were cut back, 1 base at V and 7 bases at J, with 16 bases in the middle. The data were taken from a study of cytomegalovirus exposure and HLA in healthy donors. This receptor was identified in a middle-aged man in good health and CMV-seronegative. The chain links TRBV11-3 to TRBJ1-1, with unresolved D. The specimen was PBMCs. The CDR3 DNA is TGTGCCAGCAGCTTAGGATATCCCAGGTCAAATGAAGCTTTCTTT. Translation: CASSLGYPRSNEAFF.